This TCR beta chain appears in the sequencing data of a study of T-cell memory formation after mild COVID-19. In the study overall: TCR clusters showed largely donor specificity.

TCRdb reanalysed the 5' RACE reads using MiXCR and keeps one entry per CDR3 protein. The table lists more than 400,000 distinct CDR3 sequences, roughly 18% of them singletons. This CDR3 spans 15 amino acids. After removal of 5 bases from V and 3 bases from J, the junction contained 8 bases not matched to a gene. There are a few counts of this clonotype. This sequence was found in an adult woman who had mild COVID-19 (a few samples of this study predate the infection). Cell type and time point are not known. V is TRBV12-3 or TRBV12-4 and J is TRBJ1-2; 8 bases are a match to TRBD1. The source material was PBMCs or a T cell subset sorted from them (not recorded which). DNA for the CDR3: TGTGCCAGCAGTCCCCGTCAGGGGGCCCACTATGGCTACACCTTC. Translation: CASSPRQGAHYGYTF.